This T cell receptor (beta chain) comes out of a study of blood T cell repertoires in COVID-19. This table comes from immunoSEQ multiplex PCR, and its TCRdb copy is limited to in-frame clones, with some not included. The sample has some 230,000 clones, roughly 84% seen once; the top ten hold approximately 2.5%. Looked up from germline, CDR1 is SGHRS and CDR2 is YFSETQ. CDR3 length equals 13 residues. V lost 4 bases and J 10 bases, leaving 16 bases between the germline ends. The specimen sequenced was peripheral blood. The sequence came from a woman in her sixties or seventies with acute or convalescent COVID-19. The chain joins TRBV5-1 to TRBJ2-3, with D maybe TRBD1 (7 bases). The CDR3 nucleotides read TGCGCCAGCAGCCAACGGGGGACAGAGTCGCAGTATTTT. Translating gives CASSQRGTESQYF.